This TCR beta chain was identified during a study of T-cell reconstitution after alpha-beta-depleted transplantation in children. Germline assignment: CDR1 SGDLS and CDR2 YYNGEE. With 2 bases clipped from V and 6 bases from J, the junction kept 4 bases outside the gene matches. The length of the CDR3 is 13 residues. Unique molecular identifiers were used to barcode this TCRbeta library. In TCRdb, the PCR reads were re-called with MiXCR into one record per CDR3 protein. The sample carries a few hundred thousand distinct CDR3 sequences, under 15% recorded once. The specimen comprised PBMCs from the stem cell graft donor, sampled from the stem cell graft. This TCR came from a human donor who donated a stem cell graft to a child with combined immunodeficiency. This chain uses TRBV9 with TRBJ2-7, with 8 nucleotides matching TRBD2. The DNA for the CDR3 is TGTGCCAGCAGCGTGACTAGCGAGCTCGAGCAGTACTTC. Protein: CASSVTSELEQYF.